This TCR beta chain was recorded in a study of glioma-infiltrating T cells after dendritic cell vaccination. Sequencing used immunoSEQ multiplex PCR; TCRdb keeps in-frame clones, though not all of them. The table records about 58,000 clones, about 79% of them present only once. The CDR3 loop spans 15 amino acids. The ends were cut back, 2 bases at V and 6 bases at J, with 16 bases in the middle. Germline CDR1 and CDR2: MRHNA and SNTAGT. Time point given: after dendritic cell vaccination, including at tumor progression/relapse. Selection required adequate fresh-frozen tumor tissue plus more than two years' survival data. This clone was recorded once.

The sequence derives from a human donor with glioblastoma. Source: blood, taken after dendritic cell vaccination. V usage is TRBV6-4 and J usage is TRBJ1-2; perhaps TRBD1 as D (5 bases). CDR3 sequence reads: CASSDPSGEFDGYTF. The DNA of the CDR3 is TGTGCCAGCAGTGACCCTTCGGGGGAATTCGATGGCTACACCTTC.